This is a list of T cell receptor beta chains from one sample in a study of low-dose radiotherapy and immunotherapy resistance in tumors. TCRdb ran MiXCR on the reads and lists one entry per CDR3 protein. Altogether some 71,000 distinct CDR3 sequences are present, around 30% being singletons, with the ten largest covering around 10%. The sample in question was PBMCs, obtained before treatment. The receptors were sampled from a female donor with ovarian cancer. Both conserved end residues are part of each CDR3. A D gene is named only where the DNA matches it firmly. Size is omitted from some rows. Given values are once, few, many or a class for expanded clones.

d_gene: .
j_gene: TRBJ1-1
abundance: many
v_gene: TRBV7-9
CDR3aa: CASSLTGPNTEAFF
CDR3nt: TGTGCCAGCAGTCTCACAGGGCCCAACACTGAAGCTTTCTTT

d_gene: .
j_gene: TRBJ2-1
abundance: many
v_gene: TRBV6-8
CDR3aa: CASSYSVSVGQFF
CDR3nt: TGTGCCAGCAGTTACTCGGTGTCGGTGGGGCAGTTCTTC

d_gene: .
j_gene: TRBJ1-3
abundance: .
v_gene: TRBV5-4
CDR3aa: CASSLEQGRSGNTIYF
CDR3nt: TGTGCCAGCAGCTTGGAGCAGGGAAGGAGTGGAAACACCATATATTTT

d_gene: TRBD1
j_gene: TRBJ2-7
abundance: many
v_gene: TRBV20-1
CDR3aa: CSARGTGVSYEQYF
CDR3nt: TGCAGTGCTAGAGGGACAGGAGTCTCCTACGAGCAGTACTTC

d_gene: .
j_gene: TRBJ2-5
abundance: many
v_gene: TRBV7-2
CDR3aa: CASSLRKGLLEETQYF
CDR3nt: TGTGCCAGCAGCTTACGCAAGGGGCTCCTCGAGGAGACCCAGTACTTC

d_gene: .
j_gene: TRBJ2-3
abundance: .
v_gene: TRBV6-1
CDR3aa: CASSEARWASTDTQYF
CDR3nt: TGTGCCAGCAGTGAAGCGAGGTGGGCTAGCACAGATACGCAGTATTTT

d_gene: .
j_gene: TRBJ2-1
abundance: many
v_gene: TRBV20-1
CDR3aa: CSASPHGPENEQFF
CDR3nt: TGCAGTGCTAGTCCCCACGGACCGGAAAATGAGCAGTTCTTC

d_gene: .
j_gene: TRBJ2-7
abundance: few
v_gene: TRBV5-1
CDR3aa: CASSLEGSYEQYF
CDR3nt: TGCGCCAGCAGCTTGGAAGGATCCTACGAGCAGTACTTC

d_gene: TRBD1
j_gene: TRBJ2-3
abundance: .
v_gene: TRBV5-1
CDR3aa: CASSDYRGTQYF
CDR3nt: TGCGCCAGCAGCGACTACAGGGGTACGCAGTATTTT

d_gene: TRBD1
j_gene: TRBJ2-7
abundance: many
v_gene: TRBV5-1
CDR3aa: CASSRLPGQGHEQYF
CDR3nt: TGCGCCAGCAGCCGACTACCGGGACAGGGGCACGAGCAGTACTTC

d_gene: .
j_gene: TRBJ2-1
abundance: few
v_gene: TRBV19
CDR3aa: CASPPRLGFMDEQFF
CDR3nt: TGTGCCAGTCCGCCCCGCCTGGGGTTTATGGATGAGCAGTTCTTC

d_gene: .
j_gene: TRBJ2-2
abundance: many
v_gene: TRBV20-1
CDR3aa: CSAIAENTGELFF
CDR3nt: TGCAGTGCTATTGCGGAGAACACCGGGGAGCTGTTTTTT

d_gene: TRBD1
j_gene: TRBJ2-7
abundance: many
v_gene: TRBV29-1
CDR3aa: CSGTSGGPYEQYF
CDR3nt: TGCAGCGGCACTTCAGGGGGTCCCTACGAGCAGTACTTC

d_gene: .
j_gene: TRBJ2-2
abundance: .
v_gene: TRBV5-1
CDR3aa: CASSLVGYTGELFFF
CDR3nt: .

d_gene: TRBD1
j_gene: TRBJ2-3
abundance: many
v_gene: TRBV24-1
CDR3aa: CATSEGQGVTTDTQYF
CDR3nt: TGTGCCACCAGTGAGGGGCAGGGGGTGACTACAGATACGCAGTATTTT

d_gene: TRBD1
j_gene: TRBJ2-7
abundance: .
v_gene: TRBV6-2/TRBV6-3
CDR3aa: CASILGQGSDEQYF
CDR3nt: TGTGCCAGCATTCTAGGACAGGGGAGCGACGAGCAGTACTTC

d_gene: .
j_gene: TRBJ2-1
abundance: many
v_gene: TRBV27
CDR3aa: CASSLFKSSVSYNEQFF
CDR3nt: TGTGCCAGCAGTTTATTTAAGTCTAGCGTGTCCTACAATGAGCAGTTCTTC

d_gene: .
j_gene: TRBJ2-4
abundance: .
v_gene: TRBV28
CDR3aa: CASTEGGWNIQYF
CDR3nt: TGTGCCAGCACGGAGGGTGGATGGAACATTCAGTACTTC

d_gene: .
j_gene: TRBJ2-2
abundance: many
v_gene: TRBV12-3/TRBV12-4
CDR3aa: CASSFSRTGELFF
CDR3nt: TGTGCCAGCAGTTTTTCCCGAACCGGGGAGCTGTTTTTT

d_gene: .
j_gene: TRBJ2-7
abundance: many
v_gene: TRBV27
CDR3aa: CASSRYEQYF
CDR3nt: TGTGCCAGCAGCCGCTACGAGCAGTACTTC

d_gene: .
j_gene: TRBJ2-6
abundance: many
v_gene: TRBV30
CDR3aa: CAWSVGGKSSGANVLTF
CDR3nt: TGTGCCTGGAGTGTAGGAGGCAAGAGCTCTGGGGCCAACGTCCTGACTTTC

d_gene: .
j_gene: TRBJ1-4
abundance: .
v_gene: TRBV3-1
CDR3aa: CASSQSSGQSAFF
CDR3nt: TGTGCCAGCAGCCAATCTTCTGGACAGTCGGCTTTTTTT

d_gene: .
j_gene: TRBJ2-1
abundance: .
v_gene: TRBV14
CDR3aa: CASSQGTAYNEQFF
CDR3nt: TGTGCCAGCAGCCAAGGGACAGCCTACAATGAGCAGTTCTTC

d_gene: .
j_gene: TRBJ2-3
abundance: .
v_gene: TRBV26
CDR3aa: CASRSGDTQYF
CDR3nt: TGTGCCAGCAGATCGGGAGATACGCAGTATTTT

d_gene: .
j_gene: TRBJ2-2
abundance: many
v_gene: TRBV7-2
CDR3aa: CASSPVARTGELFF
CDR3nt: TGTGCCAGCAGCCCCGTTGCGAGAACGGGGGAGCTGTTTTTT

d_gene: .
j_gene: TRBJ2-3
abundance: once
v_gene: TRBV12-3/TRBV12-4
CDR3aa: CASSLEASTDTQYF
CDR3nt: TGTGCCAGCAGTTTAGAGGCCAGCACAGATACGCAGTATTTT

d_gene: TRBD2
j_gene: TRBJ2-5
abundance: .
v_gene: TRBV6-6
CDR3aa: CASKLAGGIQETQYF
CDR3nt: TGTGCCAGCAAGTTAGCGGGGGGAATTCAAGAGACCCAGTACTTC

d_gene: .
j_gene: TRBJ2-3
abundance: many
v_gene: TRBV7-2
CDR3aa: CASSLAPGVGTDTQYF
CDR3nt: TGTGCCAGCAGCTTAGCCCCGGGAGTGGGCACAGATACGCAGTATTTT

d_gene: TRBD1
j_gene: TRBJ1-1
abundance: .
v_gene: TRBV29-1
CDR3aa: CSVDRAAFF
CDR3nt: TGCAGCGTGGACAGGGCCGCTTTCTTT

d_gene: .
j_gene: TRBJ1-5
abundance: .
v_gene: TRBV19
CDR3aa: CASNDDSNQPQHF
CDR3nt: TGTGCCAGTAACGATGACAGCAATCAGCCCCAGCATTTT

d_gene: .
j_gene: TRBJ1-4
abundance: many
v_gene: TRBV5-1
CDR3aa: CASSLWATNEKLFF
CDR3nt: TGCGCCAGCAGCTTATGGGCAACTAATGAAAAACTGTTTTTT

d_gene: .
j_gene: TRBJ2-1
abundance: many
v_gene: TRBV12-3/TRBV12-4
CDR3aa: CASRRSDEQFF
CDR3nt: TGTGCCAGCAGGAGGTCGGATGAGCAGTTCTTC

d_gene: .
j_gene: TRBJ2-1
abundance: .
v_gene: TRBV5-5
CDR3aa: CASSSPNRPSGYNEQFF
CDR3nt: TGTGCCAGCAGCTCGCCTAACCGACCCTCAGGGTACAATGAGCAGTTCTTC

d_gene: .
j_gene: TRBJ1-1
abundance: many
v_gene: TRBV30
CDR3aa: CAWSTPRRTALNTEAFF
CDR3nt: TGTGCCTGGAGTACCCCTCGCCGGACGGCTCTTAACACTGAAGCTTTCTTT

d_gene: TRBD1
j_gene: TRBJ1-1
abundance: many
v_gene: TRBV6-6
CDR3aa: CASSETGGNTEAFF
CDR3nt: TGTGCCAGCAGTGAGACAGGGGGGAACACTGAAGCTTTCTTT

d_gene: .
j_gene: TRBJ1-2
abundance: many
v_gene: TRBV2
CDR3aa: CASSEQFYGYTF
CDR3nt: TGTGCCAGCAGTGAACAATTCTATGGCTACACCTTC

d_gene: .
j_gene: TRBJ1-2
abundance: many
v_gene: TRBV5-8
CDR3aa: CASSLSGIPYGYTF
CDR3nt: TGTGCCAGCAGCTTGAGCGGGATTCCCTATGGCTACACCTTC

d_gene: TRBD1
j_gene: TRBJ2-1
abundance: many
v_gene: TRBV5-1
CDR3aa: CASSSVPGGEQFF
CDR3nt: TGCGCCAGCAGCTCCGTACCAGGGGGCGAGCAGTTCTTC

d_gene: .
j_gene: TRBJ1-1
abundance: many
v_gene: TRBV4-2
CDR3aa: CASSQARGGMNTEAFF
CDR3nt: TGTGCCAGCAGCCAAGCTCGGGGGGGAATGAACACTGAAGCTTTCTTT

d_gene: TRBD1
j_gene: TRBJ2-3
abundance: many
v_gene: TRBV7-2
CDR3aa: CASSPRQGGLGTDTQYF
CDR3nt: TGTGCCAGCAGCCCTCGACAGGGGGGTCTCGGCACAGATACGCAGTATTTT

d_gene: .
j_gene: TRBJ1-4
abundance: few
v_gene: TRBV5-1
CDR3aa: CASSLAGQSLNEKLFF
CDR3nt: TGCGCCAGCAGCTTGGCCGGACAGAGTCTTAATGAAAAACTGTTTTTT

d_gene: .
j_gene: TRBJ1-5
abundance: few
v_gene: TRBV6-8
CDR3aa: CASSGAGGLNQPQHF
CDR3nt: TGTGCCAGCAGTGGGGCGGGCGGATTAAATCAGCCCCAGCATTTT

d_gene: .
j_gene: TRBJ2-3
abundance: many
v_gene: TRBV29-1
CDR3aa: CSVGAGDTDTQYF
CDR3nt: TGCAGCGTTGGCGCAGGAGACACAGATACGCAGTATTTT

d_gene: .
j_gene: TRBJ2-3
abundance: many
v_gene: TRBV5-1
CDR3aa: CASSPLRKGGTDTQYF
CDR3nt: TGCGCCAGCAGCCCCTTGCGGAAGGGGGGCACAGATACGCAGTATTTT

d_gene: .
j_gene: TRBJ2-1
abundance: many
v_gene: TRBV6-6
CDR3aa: CASSYSDEQFF
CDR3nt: TGTGCCAGCAGTTACAGTGATGAGCAGTTCTTC